These 14 T cell receptor beta chains were all obtained from the same sample, sequenced in a study of blood T cell repertoires in COVID-19. Sequencing was performed with immunoSEQ multiplex PCR; in TCRdb, only in-frame clones are kept and a portion is missing. The sample yields 250,000 or so clones, 83% seen once. The sample was PBMCs or T cells enriched from blood (not recorded which). The receptors were sampled from a woman between 40 and 55 years old who had been exposed to COVID-19.

The rearrangement uses TRBV2 and TRBJ2-1, with 8 bases aligning to TRBD1. The CDR3 spans 16 residues. J was trimmed by 4 bases and V by 3 bases; bases with no gene match: 8. Germline CDR1 and CDR2: SNHLY and FYNNEI. The CDR3 region is CASSEAQGARYNEQFF. The CDR3 bases are TGTGCCAGCAGTGAGGCCCAGGGGGCGCGATACAATGAGCAGTTCTTC. Complete variable domain (other parts from reference TRBV2 and TRBJ2-1): EPEVTQTPSHQVTQMGQEVILRCVPISNHLYFYWYRQILGQKVEFLVSFYNNEISEKSEIFDDQFSVERPDGSNFTLKIRSTKLEDSAMYFCASSEAQGARYNEQFFGPGTRLTVL.

The chain combines TRBV29-1 with TRBJ1-5; tentatively, D is TRBD1 (6 bases). Germline V gives CDR1 SQVTM, CDR2 ANQGSEA. V gave up 7 bases and J gave up 7 bases, with 11 bases separating them. The CDR3 consists of 11 residues. DNA of the CDR3: TGCAGCGCAGGGGAAGACCAGCCCCAGCATTTT. Its protein product is CSAGEDQPQHF.

V gene TRBV7-2 combines with J gene TRBJ2-1, with a tentative D call TRBD2 (6 bases). Germline V gene sequence: CDR1 SGHTA, CDR2 FQGNSA. This CDR3 comprises 16 residues. Trimming stripped 2 bases from V and 5 bases from J, with 16 bases between. CDR3 in DNA: TGTGCCAGCAGCTTACCCCCGAGACTAGGGAACAATGAGCAGTTCTTC. Its protein is CASSLPPRLGNNEQFF.

The DNA for the CDR3 is TGTGCCAGCAGCCTTAGCCCATATAATTCACCCCTCCACTTT. This encodes CASSLSPYNSPLHF. The J gene is TRBJ1-6, the V gene TRBV13, with D uncertain. Per the germline V gene, CDR1 is PRHDT and CDR2 is FYEKMQ (reference sequence). The germline V and J ends were trimmed by 5 bases and 4 bases, with 9 bases remaining between them. This CDR3 contains 14 residues. The full variable domain, rest sourced from reference TRBV13 and TRBJ1-6, is AAGVIQSPRHLIKEKRETATLKCYPIPRHDTVYWYQQGPGQDPQFLISFYEKMQSDKGSIPDRFSAQQFSDYHSELNMSSLELGDSALYFCASSLSPYNSPLHFGNGTRLTVT.

The chain links TRBV19 to TRBJ2-7; no reliable D call. Trimming took 5 bases from V and 0 from J, leaving 11 bases between them. Germline-derived CDR1 and CDR2 are LNHDA and SQIVND (reference sequence). CDR3 length equals 14 residues. In DNA form, the CDR3 reads TGTGCCAGTAGTGACTCTCCGAGCTCCTACGAGCAGTACTTC. This translates into CASSDSPSSYEQYF.

The CDR3 is CASSSGQAAGNTIYF. In nucleotides, the CDR3 is TGCGCCAGCAGCTCGGGACAGGCGGCTGGAAACACCATATATTTT. This chain links TRBV5-1 with TRBJ1-3; TRBD1 agrees at 8 bases. The CDR3 contains 15 residues. CDR1 is SGHRS and CDR2 is YFSETQ in the germline V gene. V gave up 3 bases and J gave up 2 bases; unmatched junction bases: 4.

V gene TRBV5-5 combines with J gene TRBJ2-5; 8 bases line up with TRBD1. Unmatched junction bases numbered 5, after V lost 5 bases and J lost 2 bases. CDR1 and CDR2 from the germline V gene are SGHKS and YYEKEE (reference sequence). The CDR3 is 14 residues long. The CDR3 protein is CASSSTGGQETQYF. The CDR3 nucleotides are TGTGCCAGCAGTTCCACAGGGGGTCAAGAGACCCAGTACTTC.

The chain is built from TRBV3-1 (or the pseudogene TRBV3-2) and TRBJ1-1; D call uncertain. Trimming shortened V by 3 bases and J by 6 bases, and 8 bases separated the two germline ends. CDR1 is LGHDT and CDR2 is YNNKEL in the germline V gene (reference sequence). The CDR3 length is 12 residues. CDR3 sequence reads: CASSQIGAEAFF. Written as DNA, the CDR3 is TGTGCCAGCAGCCAGATCGGAGCTGAAGCTTTCTTT.

The rearrangement uses TRBV3-1 (or the pseudogene TRBV3-2) and TRBJ1-5, with 7 bases fitting TRBD1. CDR3 length: 17 residues. The ends lost 2 bases at V and 4 bases at J; junction bases unmatched: 11. Germline V gives CDR1 LGHDT, CDR2 YNNKEL (reference sequence). The CDR3 reads CASSQTGELVANQPQHF. In DNA, the CDR3 is TGTGCCAGCAGCCAAACAGGGGAATTGGTTGCAAATCAGCCCCAGCATTTT.

The chain uses TRBV27 and TRBJ1-1, with D perhaps TRBD1 (5 bases). This CDR3 has 19 residues. V dropped 5 bases and J dropped 1 base, with 26 bases sitting between them. Germline V CDR1 and CDR2: MNHEY, SMNVEV (reference sequence). CDR3 sequence: CASSRRGPNPMGGNTEAFF. DNA for the CDR3: TGTGCCAGCAGTAGACGCGGACCGAACCCCATGGGGGGGAACACTGAAGCTTTCTTT.

The rearrangement links TRBV6-2 or TRBV6-3 to TRBJ1-6, with D maybe TRBD1 (6 bases). The CDR3 extends over 15 amino acids. Trimming left V 6 bases short and J 6 bases short, with 15 bases between. CDR1 is MNHEY, CDR2 SVGEGT, per germline. The DNA for the CDR3 is TGTGCCAGCAGCAAGGATGGACAGCTTAATTCACCCCTCCACTTT. Translating gives CASSKDGQLNSPLHF.

The genes are TRBV2 and TRBJ2-3; 11 bases fit TRBD1. Germline lookup yields CDR1 SNHLY and CDR2 FYNNEI. V lost 9 bases, J lost 3 bases, and 5 bases stayed unmatched. CDR3 length: 14 residues. The CDR3 coding sequence is TGTGCCAGGGGCCGGGACAGGGGGACAGATACGCAGTATTTT. Its translation is CARGRDRGTDTQYF. The whole variable domain, filled in from reference TRBV2 and TRBJ2-3, reads EPEVTQTPSHQVTQMGQEVILRCVPISNHLYFYWYRQILGQKVEFLVSFYNNEISEKSEIFDDQFSVERPDGSNFTLKIRSTKLEDSAMYFCARGRDRGTDTQYFGPGTRLTVL.

This rearrangement joins TRBV19 to TRBJ1-3, with D possibly being TRBD1 (6 bases). Trimming cost V 5 bases and J 2 bases, with 10 bases left between them. Per the germline V gene, CDR1 is LNHDA and CDR2 is SQIVND (reference sequence). This CDR3 spans 14 amino acids. CDR3 sequence reads: CASSAQGAGNTIYF. The CDR3 region has the DNA TGTGCCAGTAGTGCACAGGGAGCTGGAAACACCATATATTTT.

V is TRBV12-3 or TRBV12-4 and J is TRBJ1-6; unclear D gene. V shed 6 bases and J shed 6 bases, with 9 bases lying between them. The CDR3 contains 13 residues. This CDR3 is CASRDGPNSPLHF. DNA for the CDR3: TGTGCCAGCAGAGATGGCCCTAATTCACCCCTCCACTTT.